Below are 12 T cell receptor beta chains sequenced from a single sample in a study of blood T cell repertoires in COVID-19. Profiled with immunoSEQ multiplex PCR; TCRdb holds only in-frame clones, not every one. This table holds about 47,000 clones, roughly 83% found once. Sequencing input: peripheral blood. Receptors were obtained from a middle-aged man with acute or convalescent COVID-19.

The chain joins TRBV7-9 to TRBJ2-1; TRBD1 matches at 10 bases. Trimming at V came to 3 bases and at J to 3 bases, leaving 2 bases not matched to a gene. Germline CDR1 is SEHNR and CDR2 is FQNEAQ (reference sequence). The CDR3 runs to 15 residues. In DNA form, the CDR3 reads TGTGCCAGCAGCTTGACAGGGGGCGACTACAATGAGCAGTTCTTC. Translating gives CASSLTGGDYNEQFF.

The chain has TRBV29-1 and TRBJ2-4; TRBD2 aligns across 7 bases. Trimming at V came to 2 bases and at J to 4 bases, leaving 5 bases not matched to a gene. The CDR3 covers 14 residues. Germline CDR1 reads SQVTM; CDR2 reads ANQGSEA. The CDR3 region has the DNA TGCAGCGTTGAACAATGGGAGGGGAAAAACATTCAGTACTTC. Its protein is CSVEQWEGKNIQYF.

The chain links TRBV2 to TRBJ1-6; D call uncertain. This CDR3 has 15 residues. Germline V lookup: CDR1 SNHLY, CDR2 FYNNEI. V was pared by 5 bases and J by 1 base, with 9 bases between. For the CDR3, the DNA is TGTGCCAGCAGTACCGTAGAATCCTATAATTCACCCCTCCACTTT. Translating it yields CASSTVESYNSPLHF.

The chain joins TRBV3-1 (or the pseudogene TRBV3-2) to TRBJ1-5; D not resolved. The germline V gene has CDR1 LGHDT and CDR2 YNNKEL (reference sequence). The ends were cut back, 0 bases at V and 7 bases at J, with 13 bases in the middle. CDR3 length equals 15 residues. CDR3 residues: CASSQDGWGEQPQHF. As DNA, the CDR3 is TGTGCCAGCAGCCAAGATGGATGGGGAGAACAGCCCCAGCATTTT.

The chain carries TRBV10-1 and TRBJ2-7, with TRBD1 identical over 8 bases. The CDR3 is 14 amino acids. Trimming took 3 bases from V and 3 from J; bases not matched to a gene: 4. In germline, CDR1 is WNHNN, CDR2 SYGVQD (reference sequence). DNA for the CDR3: TGCGCCAGCAGTGATGAGACAGGGGTCTACGAGCAGTACTTC. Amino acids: CASSDETGVYEQYF.

The CDR3 reads CASSLRLAGADTQYF. The CDR3 DNA follows: TGTGCCAGCAGCTTGAGACTAGCGGGAGCTGATACGCAGTATTTT. The gene calls are TRBV7-3 and TRBJ2-3, with 12 bases that match TRBD2. V was pared by 3 bases and J by 6 bases, with 4 bases of the junction left unmatched. The germline gives CDR1 SGHTA, CDR2 FQGTGA. The CDR3 is made up of 15 amino acids.

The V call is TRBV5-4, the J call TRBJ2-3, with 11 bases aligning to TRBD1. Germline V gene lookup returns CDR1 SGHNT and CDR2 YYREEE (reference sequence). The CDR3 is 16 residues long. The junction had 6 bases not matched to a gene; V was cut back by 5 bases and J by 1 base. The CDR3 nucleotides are TGTGCCAGCAGAACGGACAGGGGGCGACGCACAGATACGCAGTATTTT. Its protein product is CASRTDRGRRTDTQYF.

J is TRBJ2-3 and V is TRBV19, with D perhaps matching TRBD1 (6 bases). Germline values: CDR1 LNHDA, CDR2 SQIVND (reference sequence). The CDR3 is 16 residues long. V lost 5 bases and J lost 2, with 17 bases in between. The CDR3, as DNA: TGTGCCAGTAGTGCCCCACAGGGAATGATCACAGATACGCAGTATTTT. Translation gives CASSAPQGMITDTQYF.

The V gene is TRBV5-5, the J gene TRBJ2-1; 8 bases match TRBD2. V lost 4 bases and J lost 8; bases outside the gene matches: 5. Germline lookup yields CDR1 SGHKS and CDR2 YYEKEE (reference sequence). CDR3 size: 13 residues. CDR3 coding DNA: TGTGCCAGCAGCCCGGGAGGGCCGTATGAGCAGTTCTTC. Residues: CASSPGGPYEQFF.

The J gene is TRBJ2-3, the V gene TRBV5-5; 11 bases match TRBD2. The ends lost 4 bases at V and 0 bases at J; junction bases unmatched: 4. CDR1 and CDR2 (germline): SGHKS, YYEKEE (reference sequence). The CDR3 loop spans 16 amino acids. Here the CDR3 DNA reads TGTGCCAGCAGCCGTGCTAGCGGGAGGAGCACAGATACGCAGTATTTT. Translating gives CASSRASGRSTDTQYF.

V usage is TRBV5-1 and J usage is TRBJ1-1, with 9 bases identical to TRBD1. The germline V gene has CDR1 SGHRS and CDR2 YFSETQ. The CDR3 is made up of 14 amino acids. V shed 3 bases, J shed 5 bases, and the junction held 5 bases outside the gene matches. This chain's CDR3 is CASSSEQGATEAFF. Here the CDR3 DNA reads TGCGCCAGCAGCTCGGAACAGGGGGCAACTGAAGCTTTCTTT. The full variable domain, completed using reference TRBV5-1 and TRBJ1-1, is KAGVTQTPRYLIKTRGQQVTLSCSPISGHRSVSWYQQTPGQGLQFLFEYFSETQRNKGNFPGRFSGRQFSNSRSEMNVSTLELGDSALYLCASSSEQGATEAFFGQGTRLTVV.

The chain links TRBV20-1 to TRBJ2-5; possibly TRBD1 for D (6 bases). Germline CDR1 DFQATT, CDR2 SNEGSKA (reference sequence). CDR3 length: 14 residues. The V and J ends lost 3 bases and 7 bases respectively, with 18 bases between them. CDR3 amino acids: CSASPTVVGATQYF. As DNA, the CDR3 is TGCAGTGCTAGTCCTACAGTGGTGGGGGCGACCCAGTACTTC.